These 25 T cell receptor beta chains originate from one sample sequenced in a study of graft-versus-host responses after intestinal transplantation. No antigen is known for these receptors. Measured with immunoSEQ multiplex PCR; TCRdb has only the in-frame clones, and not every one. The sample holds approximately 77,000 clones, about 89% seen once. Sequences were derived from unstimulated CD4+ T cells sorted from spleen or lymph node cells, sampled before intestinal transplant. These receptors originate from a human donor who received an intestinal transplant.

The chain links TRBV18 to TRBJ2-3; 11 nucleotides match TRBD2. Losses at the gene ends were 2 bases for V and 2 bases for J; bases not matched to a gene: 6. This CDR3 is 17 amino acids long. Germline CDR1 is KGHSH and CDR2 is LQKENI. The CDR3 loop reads CASSPGGLAVLTDTQYF. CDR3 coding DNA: TGTGCCAGCTCACCAGGGGGACTAGCGGTCCTCACAGATACGCAGTATTTT.

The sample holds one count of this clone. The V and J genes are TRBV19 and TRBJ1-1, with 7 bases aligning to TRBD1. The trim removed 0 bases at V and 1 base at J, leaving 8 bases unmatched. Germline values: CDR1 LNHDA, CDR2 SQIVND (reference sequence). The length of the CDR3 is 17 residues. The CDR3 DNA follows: TGTGCCAGTAGTATAGATCTGGCAGGGGGAAAGAACACTGAAGCTTTCTTT. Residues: CASSIDLAGGKNTEAFF.

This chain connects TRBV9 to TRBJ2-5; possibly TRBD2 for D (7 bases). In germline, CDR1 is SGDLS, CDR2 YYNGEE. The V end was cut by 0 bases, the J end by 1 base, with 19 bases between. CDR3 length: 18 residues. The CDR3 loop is CASSVATGGGGPQETQYF. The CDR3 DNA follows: TGTGCCAGCAGCGTAGCTACGGGCGGCGGGGGCCCCCAAGAGACCCAGTACTTC.

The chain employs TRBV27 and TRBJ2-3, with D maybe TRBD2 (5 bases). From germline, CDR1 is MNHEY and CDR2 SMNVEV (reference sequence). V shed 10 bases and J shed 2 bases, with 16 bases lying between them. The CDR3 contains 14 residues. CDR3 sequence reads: CATSWARDTDTQYF. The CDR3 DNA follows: TGTGCCACCTCATGGGCCCGGGACACAGATACGCAGTATTTT.

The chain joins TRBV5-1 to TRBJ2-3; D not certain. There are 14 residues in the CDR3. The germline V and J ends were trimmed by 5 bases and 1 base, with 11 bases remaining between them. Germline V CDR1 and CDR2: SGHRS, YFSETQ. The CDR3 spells CASRSDRGTDTQYF. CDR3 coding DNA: TGCGCCAGCAGGTCGGATCGGGGCACAGATACGCAGTATTTT.

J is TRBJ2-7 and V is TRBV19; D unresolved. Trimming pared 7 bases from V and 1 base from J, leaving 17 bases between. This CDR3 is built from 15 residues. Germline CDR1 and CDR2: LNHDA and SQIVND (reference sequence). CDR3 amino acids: CASKSLPSRSYEQYF. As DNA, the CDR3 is TGTGCCAGTAAGAGTCTTCCTTCACGATCCTACGAGCAGTACTTC. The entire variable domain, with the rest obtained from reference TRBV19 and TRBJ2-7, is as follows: DGGITQSPKYLFRKEGQNVTLSCEQNLNHDAMYWYRQDPGQGLRLIYYSQIVNDFQKGDIAEGYSVSREKKESFPLTVTSAQKNPTAFYLCASKSLPSRSYEQYFGPGTRLTVT.

DNA of the CDR3: TGTGCCAGCAGCTTAAAGGGGTCGAACACCGGGGAGCTGTTTTTT. Encoded protein: CASSLKGSNTGELFF. The chain links TRBV7-3 to TRBJ2-2; D may be TRBD1 (5 bases). Per the germline V gene, CDR1 is SGHTA and CDR2 is FQGTGA. Trimming left V 1 base short and J 0 bases short, with 6 bases between. CDR3 length equals 15 residues.

Written as DNA, the CDR3 is TGTGCCAGCAGTGAACTCCAGGGGGTTACGGAGACCCAGTACTTC. Its translation: CASSELQGVTETQYF. V usage is TRBV2 and J usage is TRBJ2-5; 7 bases agree with TRBD1. The CDR3 extends over 15 amino acids. The germline gives CDR1 SNHLY, CDR2 FYNNEI. The V segment lost 2 bases and the J segment 5 bases; nucleotides outside the gene matches: 8.

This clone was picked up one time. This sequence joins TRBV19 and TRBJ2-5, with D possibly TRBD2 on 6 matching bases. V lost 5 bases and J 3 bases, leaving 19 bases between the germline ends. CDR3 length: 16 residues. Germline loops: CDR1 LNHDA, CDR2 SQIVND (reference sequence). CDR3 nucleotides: TGTGCCAGTAGTGACCAGCTGGGAGGAGGGGAAGAGACCCAGTACTTC. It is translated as CASSDQLGGGEETQYF.

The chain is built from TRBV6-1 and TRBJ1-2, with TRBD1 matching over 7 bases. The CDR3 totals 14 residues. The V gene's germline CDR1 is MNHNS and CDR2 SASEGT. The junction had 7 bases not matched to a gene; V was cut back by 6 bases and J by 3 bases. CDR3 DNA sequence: TGTGCCAGCAGCCCGACAGGGATACACTATGGCTACACCTTC. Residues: CASSPTGIHYGYTF.

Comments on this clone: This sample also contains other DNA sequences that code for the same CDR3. CDR3 bases: TGTGCCAGCGGGGGAGGCTACGAGCAGTACTTC. Translating gives CASGGGYEQYF. The chain employs TRBV2 and TRBJ2-7; TRBD2 is a possible D gene (6 bases). The germline V gene has CDR1 SNHLY and CDR2 FYNNEI. Trimming pared 8 bases from V and 3 bases from J, leaving 8 bases between. The CDR3 is made up of 11 amino acids.

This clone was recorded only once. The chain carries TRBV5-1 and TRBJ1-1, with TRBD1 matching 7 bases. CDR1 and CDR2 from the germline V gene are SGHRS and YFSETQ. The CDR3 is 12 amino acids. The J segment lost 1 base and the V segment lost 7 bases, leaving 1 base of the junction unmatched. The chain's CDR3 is CASGDRNTEAFF. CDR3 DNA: TGCGCCAGCGGGGACAGGAACACTGAAGCTTTCTTT.

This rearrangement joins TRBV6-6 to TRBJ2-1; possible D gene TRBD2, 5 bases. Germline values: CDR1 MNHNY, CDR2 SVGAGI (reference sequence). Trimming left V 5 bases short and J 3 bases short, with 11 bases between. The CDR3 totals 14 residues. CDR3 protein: CASSLAQVYNEQFF. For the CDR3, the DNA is TGTGCCAGCAGTCTAGCTCAAGTCTACAATGAGCAGTTCTTC.

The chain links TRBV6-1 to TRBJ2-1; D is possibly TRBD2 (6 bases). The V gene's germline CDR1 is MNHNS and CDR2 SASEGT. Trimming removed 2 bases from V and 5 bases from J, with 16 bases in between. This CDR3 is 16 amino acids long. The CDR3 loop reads CASSESAGGGHNEQFF. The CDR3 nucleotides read TGTGCCAGCAGTGAATCGGCAGGTGGAGGGCACAATGAGCAGTTCTTC.

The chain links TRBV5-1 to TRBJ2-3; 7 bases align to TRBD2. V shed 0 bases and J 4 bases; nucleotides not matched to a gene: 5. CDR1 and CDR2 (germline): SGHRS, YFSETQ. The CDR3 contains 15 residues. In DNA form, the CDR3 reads TGCGCCAGCAGCTTGGCGAGGACTAGTGCAGATACGCAGTATTTT. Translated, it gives CASSLARTSADTQYF.

DNA of the CDR3: TGTGCCAGCACCCAGGGACAGACCTACGAGCAGTACTTC. Translated: CASTQGQTYEQYF. The chain is built from TRBV2 and TRBJ2-7; 7 positions match TRBD1. Germline values: CDR1 SNHLY, CDR2 FYNNEI. This CDR3 region has 13 residues. With 7 bases clipped from V and 2 bases from J, the junction kept 5 bases outside the gene matches.

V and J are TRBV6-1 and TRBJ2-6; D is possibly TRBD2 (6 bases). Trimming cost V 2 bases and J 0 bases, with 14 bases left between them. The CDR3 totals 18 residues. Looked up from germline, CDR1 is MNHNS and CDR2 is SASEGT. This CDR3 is CASSEWGEWDSGANVLTF. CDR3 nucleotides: TGTGCCAGCAGTGAATGGGGGGAGTGGGACTCTGGGGCCAACGTCCTGACTTTC.

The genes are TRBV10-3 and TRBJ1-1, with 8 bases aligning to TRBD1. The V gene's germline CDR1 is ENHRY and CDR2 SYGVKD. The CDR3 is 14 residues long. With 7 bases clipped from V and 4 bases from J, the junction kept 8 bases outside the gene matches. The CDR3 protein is CAITSDRAGTEAFF. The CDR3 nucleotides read TGTGCCATCACTTCGGACAGGGCAGGCACTGAAGCTTTCTTT.

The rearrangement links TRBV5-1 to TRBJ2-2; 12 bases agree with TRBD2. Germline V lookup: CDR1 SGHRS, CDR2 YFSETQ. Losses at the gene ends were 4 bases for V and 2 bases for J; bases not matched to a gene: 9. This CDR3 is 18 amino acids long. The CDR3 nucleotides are TGCGCCAGCAGCCCCCTAGCGGGAGGGCGAGTAAACACCGGGGAGCTGTTTTTT. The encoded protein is CASSPLAGGRVNTGELFF.

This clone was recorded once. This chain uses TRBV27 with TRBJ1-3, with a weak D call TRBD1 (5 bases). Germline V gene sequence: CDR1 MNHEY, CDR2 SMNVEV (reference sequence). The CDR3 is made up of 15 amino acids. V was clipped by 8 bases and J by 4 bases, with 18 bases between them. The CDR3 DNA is TGTGCCAGCCTCCCCGACAAGGGGATCGGAAACACCATATATTTT. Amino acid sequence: CASLPDKGIGNTIYF.

Here the CDR3 reads CAWDTGKSDTQYF. CDR3 bases: TGTGCCTGGGATACAGGGAAATCAGATACGCAGTATTTT. The rearrangement links TRBV30 to TRBJ2-3; perhaps TRBD1 as D (6 bases). V was cut by 5 bases and J by 4 bases, with 13 bases left in between. There are 13 residues in the CDR3. The V gene's germline CDR1 is GTSNPN and CDR2 SVGIG (reference sequence).

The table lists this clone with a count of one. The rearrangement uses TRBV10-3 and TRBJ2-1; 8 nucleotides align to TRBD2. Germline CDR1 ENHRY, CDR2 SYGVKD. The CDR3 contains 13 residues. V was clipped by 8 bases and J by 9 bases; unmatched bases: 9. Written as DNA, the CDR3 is TGTGCCATCCAAGCGGGAGCAACTGTTGAGCAGTTCTTC. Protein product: CAIQAGATVEQFF.

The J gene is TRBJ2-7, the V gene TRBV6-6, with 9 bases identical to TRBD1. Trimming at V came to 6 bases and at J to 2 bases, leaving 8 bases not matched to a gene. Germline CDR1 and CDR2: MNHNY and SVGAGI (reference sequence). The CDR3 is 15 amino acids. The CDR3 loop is CASRAGGQGTYEQYF. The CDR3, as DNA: TGTGCCAGCAGAGCCGGAGGACAGGGGACCTACGAGCAGTACTTC.

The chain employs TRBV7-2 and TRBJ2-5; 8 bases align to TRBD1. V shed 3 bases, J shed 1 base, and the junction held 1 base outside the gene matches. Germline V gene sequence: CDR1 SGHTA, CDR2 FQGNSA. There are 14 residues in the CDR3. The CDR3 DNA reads TGTGCCAGCAGCTTCGGGACAGGCCAAGAGACCCAGTACTTC. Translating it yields CASSFGTGQETQYF.

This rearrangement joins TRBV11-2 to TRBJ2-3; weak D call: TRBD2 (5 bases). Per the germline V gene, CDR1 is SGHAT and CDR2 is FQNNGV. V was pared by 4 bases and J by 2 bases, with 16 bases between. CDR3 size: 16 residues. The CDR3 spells CASSYRGWGDTDTQYF. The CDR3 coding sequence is TGTGCCAGCAGCTACCGAGGGTGGGGTGACACAGATACGCAGTATTTT.